The source of this TCR beta chain is a study of blood T cell repertoires in COVID-19. Study overall: Sources were T cells, B-cell-depleted T cells, or PBMCs; the material itself was cDNA or gDNA.

Trimming removed 5 bases from V and 0 bases from J, with 7 bases in between. Germline-derived CDR1 and CDR2 are LNHDA and SQIVND (reference sequence). This CDR3 contains 13 residues. Measured with immunoSEQ multiplex PCR; TCRdb has only the in-frame clones, and not every one. The sample yields 110,000 or so clones, approximately 91% seen once. The V call is TRBV19, the J call TRBJ1-1; D not resolved. The source of this sequence is a woman between 65 and 79 years old who had recovered from COVID-19. The sequencing sample was made of peripheral blood. The CDR3, as DNA: TGTGCCAGTAGTTGGAGCATGAACACTGAAGCTTTCTTT. The encoded protein is CASSWSMNTEAFF.